This T cell receptor beta chain was recorded in a study of PD-1 blockade in classical Hodgkin lymphoma. Remarks on this clone: Its antigen is as yet unknown.

Study findings and constraints: The drivers behind the repertoire differences, possibly disease activity or prior therapy, remain undefined. In CD4+ cells, TCR diversity went up significantly by C4D1, but in CD8+ cells it did not.

The repertoire was sequenced with immunoSEQ multiplex PCR; TCRdb's copy has only in-frame clones and lacks some. Among some 110,000 clones, around 90% were seen once, and the ten largest hold about 20%. There are 16 residues in the CDR3. The germline gives CDR1 SGDLS, CDR2 YYNGEE. After removal of 4 bases from V and 6 bases from J, the junction contained 5 bases not matched to a gene. Time point denoted: cycle 4 day 1 (C4D1), after five to seven weeks of nivolumab. Each patient experienced a relapse that followed autologous stem cell transplantation, and brentuximab vedotin exposure varied. Best overall response was complete response, partial response or progressive disease in these relapsed/refractory classical Hodgkin lymphoma patients.

The receptor was isolated from a human donor with classical Hodgkin lymphoma. The chain couples TRBV9 to TRBJ2-1, with 15 nucleotides matching TRBD2. The source was peripheral blood mononuclear cells (PBMCs), collected before the fourth cycle of nivolumab. Here the CDR3 reads CASSKTGLAGGNEQFF. In DNA form, the CDR3 reads TGTGCCAGCAGCAAAACGGGACTAGCGGGAGGCAATGAGCAGTTCTTC.